The 17 T cell receptor beta chains below all came from one sample that was sequenced in a study of blood T cell repertoires in COVID-19. TCRdb's copy holds only in-frame clones and misses some; the assay was immunoSEQ multiplex PCR. The data hold more than 140,000 clones, with around 84% observed a single time. The sample was peripheral blood. The source of these receptors is a woman aged 45-59 years in a cohort sampled during active or convalescent COVID-19.

The chain has TRBV7-9 and TRBJ2-7; 7 bases match TRBD1. V shed 3 bases and J 1 base; nucleotides not matched to a gene: 3. This CDR3 contains 14 residues. Germline lookup yields CDR1 SEHNR and CDR2 FQNEAQ (reference sequence). For the CDR3, the DNA is TGTGCCAGCAGCTTCGGGACAGCTTCCTACGAGCAGTACTTC. Amino acids: CASSFGTASYEQYF.

This sequence joins TRBV12-3 or TRBV12-4 and TRBJ2-3, with D possibly matching TRBD2 (5 bases). V was clipped by 8 bases and J by 6 bases, with 9 bases between them. This CDR3 is built from 11 residues. CDR3 sequence: CASRAVDTQYF. Here the CDR3 DNA reads TGTGCCAGCCGAGCGGTGGATACGCAGTATTTT.

This chain connects TRBV5-1 to TRBJ1-2, with TRBD1 matching 9 bases. V lost 2 bases to trimming and J lost 2 bases; unmatched junction nucleotides: 1. The CDR3 is made up of 14 amino acids. Per the germline V gene, CDR1 is SGHRS and CDR2 is YFSETQ. The CDR3 DNA is TGCGCCAGCAGCTTTACAGGGGGCAACTATGGCTACACCTTC. Its translation is CASSFTGGNYGYTF. The whole variable domain, remainder taken from reference TRBV5-1 and TRBJ1-2, is KAGVTQTPRYLIKTRGQQVTLSCSPISGHRSVSWYQQTPGQGLQFLFEYFSETQRNKGNFPGRFSGRQFSNSRSEMNVSTLELGDSALYLCASSFTGGNYGYTFGSGTRLTVV.

This chain uses TRBV10-3 with TRBJ2-5, with TRBD1 matching 8 bases. The ends lost 5 bases at V and 5 bases at J; junction bases unmatched: 4. The CDR3 has 13 residues. Germline CDR1 ENHRY, CDR2 SYGVKD. The DNA for the CDR3 is TGTGCCATCAGTAAGACAGGGGCGGAGACCCAGTACTTC. Encoded protein: CAISKTGAETQYF.

The V gene is TRBV5-6, the J gene TRBJ1-6; 7 nucleotides line up with TRBD1. Germline lookup yields CDR1 SGHDT and CDR2 YYEEEE. The CDR3 sequence is 15 residues long. With V trimmed by 4 bases and J by 8 bases, 9 bases remained unmatched. The CDR3: CASSPYRGGDSPLHF. The DNA for the CDR3 is TGTGCCAGCAGCCCTTACAGGGGCGGGGATTCACCCCTCCACTTT. Drawing the rest from reference TRBV5-6 and TRBJ1-6, the complete variable domain is DAGVTQSPTHLIKTRGQQVTLRCSPKSGHDTVSWYQQALGQGPQFIFQYYEEEERQRGNFPDRFSGHQFPNYSSELNVNALLLGDSALYLCASSPYRGGDSPLHFGNGTRLTVT.

This chain uses TRBV6-6 with TRBJ2-4, with D perhaps matching TRBD1 (6 bases). The V gene's germline CDR1 is MNHNY and CDR2 SVGAGI (reference sequence). This CDR3 comprises 13 residues. V was cut by 6 bases and J by 4 bases, with 10 bases left in between. For the CDR3, the DNA is TGTGCCAGCAGCCCCGGACAGAAAAACATTCAGTACTTC. Translated: CASSPGQKNIQYF.

Here the CDR3 DNA reads TGCGCCAGCAGCCAAGACGGGGGGCTAGTGCAGCCCCAGCATTTT. Protein sequence: CASSQDGGLVQPQHF. This chain joins TRBV4-1 and TRBJ1-5; TRBD1 might be the D (6 bases). Germline CDR1 and CDR2: MGHRA and YSYEKL. The CDR3 loop spans 15 amino acids. The V gene lost 0 bases and the J gene lost 7 bases, with 13 bases spanning the gap.

V is TRBV19 and J is TRBJ1-5, with D possibly matching TRBD1 (6 bases). Germline CDR1 reads LNHDA; CDR2 reads SQIVND (reference sequence). This CDR3 is built from 17 residues. Trimming cost V 6 bases and J 0 bases, with 18 bases left between them. CDR3 sequence: CASRKPGHEYSNQPQHF. CDR3 in DNA: TGTGCCAGTAGAAAACCGGGACACGAATATAGCAATCAGCCCCAGCATTTT.

This sequence joins TRBV4-3 and TRBJ2-7, with TRBD2 matching over 9 bases. The CDR3 is 18 residues long. Trimming at V came to 1 base and at J to 0 bases, leaving 10 bases not matched to a gene. Germline assignment: CDR1 LGHNA and CDR2 YSLEER. The CDR3 DNA reads as TGCGCCAGCAGCCAAGGGACTAGCGATTATGGAAGCTCCTACGAGCAGTACTTC. Protein product: CASSQGTSDYGSSYEQYF.

The chain joins TRBV27 to TRBJ2-7; TRBD1 is a possible D gene (5 bases). The CDR3 runs to 11 residues. V lost 6 bases and J lost 7, with 10 bases in between. CDR1 and CDR2 from the germline V gene are MNHEY and SMNVEV (reference sequence). The CDR3 region has the DNA TGTGCCAGCAGGACACAGGATGAGCAGTACTTC. Protein sequence: CASRTQDEQYF.

The count of this clone is one. The chain has TRBV7-3 and TRBJ2-3; D is undetermined. Trimming took off 3 bases at V and 2 bases at J, with 12 bases between the two ends. There are 15 residues in the CDR3. Germline-derived CDR1 and CDR2 are SGHTA and FQGTGA. CDR3 region: CASSLVGSATDTQYF. The CDR3 DNA reads TGTGCCAGCAGCTTGGTCGGCAGCGCCACAGATACGCAGTATTTT.

The rearrangement joins TRBV7-6 to TRBJ2-7; tentatively, D is TRBD1 (6 bases). Germline-derived CDR1 and CDR2 are SGHVS and FNYEAQ. Trimming shortened V by 6 bases and J by 2 bases, and 8 bases separated the two germline ends. The CDR3 spans 12 residues. CDR3 protein: CASSNRAYEQYF. CDR3 nucleotide sequence: TGTGCCAGCAGTAACAGGGCCTACGAGCAGTACTTC.

The V call is TRBV30, the J call TRBJ2-7, with D maybe TRBD2 (6 bases). Germline CDR1 is GTSNPN and CDR2 is SVGIG (reference sequence). Deletions cut 2 bases from V and 3 bases from J, with 17 bases between. This CDR3 comprises 15 residues. DNA of the CDR3: TGTGCCTGGAGTTTAGGCGGGGCGGCCCACTACGAGCAGTACTTC. This codes for CAWSLGGAAHYEQYF.

This sequence joins TRBV24-1 and TRBJ2-5; D possibly corresponds to TRBD2 (6 bases). The germline gives CDR1 KGHDR, CDR2 SFDVKD. V was pared by 4 bases and J by 4 bases, with 15 bases between. This CDR3 is built from 15 residues. The CDR3 nucleotides read TGTGCCACCAGTGAGTTACTAGCTAGTGGAGAGACCCAGTACTTC. Translated: CATSELLASGETQYF.

The CDR3 region is CASTFDSHEKLFF. In nucleotides, the CDR3 is TGCGCCAGCACCTTCGACAGCCATGAAAAACTGTTTTTT. V usage is TRBV4-1 and J usage is TRBJ1-4; possible D gene TRBD1, 5 bases. CDR1 and CDR2 from the germline V gene are MGHRA and YSYEKL. Trimming stripped 7 bases from V and 6 bases from J, with 12 bases between. The CDR3 has 13 amino acids.

This chain joins TRBV11-2 and TRBJ1-2; the match to TRBD1 covers 8 bases. CDR1 is SGHAT and CDR2 is FQNNGV in the germline V gene. This CDR3 comprises 14 residues. After removal of 1 base from V and 3 bases from J, the junction contained 1 base not matched to a gene. The CDR3 sequence: CASSLGTGHYGYTF. In nucleotides, the CDR3 is TGTGCCAGCAGCTTAGGGACAGGGCACTATGGCTACACCTTC.

The chain uses TRBV7-8 and TRBJ1-6, with 7 bases lining up with TRBD1. The CDR3 is 18 amino acids. Trimming took 0 bases from V and 7 from J; bases not matched to a gene: 12. Germline V gene data show CDR1 as SGHVS and CDR2 as FQNEAQ. CDR3 sequence reads: CASSLAGAGGGRNSPLHF. Written as DNA, the CDR3 is TGTGCCAGCAGCTTAGCGGGGGCAGGGGGAGGACGGAATTCACCCCTCCACTTT.